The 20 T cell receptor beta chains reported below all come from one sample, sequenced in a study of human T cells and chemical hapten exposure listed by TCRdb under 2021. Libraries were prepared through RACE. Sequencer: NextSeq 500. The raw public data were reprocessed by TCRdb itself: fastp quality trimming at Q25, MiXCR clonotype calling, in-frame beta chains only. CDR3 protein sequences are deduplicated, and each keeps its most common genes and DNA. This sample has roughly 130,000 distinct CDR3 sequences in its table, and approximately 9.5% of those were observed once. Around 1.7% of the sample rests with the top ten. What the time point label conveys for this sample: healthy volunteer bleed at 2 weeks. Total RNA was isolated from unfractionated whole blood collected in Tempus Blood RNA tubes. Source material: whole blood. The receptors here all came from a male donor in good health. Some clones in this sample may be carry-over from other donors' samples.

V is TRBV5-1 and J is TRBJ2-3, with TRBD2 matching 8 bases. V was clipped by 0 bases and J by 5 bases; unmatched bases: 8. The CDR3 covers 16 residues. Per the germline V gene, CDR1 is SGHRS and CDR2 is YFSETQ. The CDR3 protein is CASSLASLAGKDTQYF. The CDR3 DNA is TGCGCCAGCAGCTTGGCCTCTTTAGCGGGGAAAGATACGCAGTATTTT. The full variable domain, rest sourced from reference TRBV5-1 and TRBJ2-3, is KAGVTQTPRYLIKTRGQQVTLSCSPISGHRSVSWYQQTPGQGLQFLFEYFSETQRNKGNFPGRFSGRQFSNSRSEMNVSTLELGDSALYLCASSLASLAGKDTQYFGPGTRLTVL.

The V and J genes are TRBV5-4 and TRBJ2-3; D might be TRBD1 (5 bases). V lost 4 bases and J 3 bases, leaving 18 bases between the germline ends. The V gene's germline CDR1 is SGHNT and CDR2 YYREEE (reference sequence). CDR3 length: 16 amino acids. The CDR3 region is CASSIYTGPGTDTQYF. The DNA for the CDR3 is TGTGCCAGCAGCATCTACACAGGTCCTGGGACAGATACGCAGTATTTT.

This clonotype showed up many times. This CDR3 is CSVGRRDRSYEQYF. CDR3 nucleotide sequence: TGCAGCGTTGGGAGACGGGACAGGAGCTACGAGCAGTACTTC. The chain joins TRBV29-1 to TRBJ2-7; 8 positions agree with TRBD1. The CDR3 is made up of 14 amino acids. Germline V gene data show CDR1 as SQVTM and CDR2 as ANQGSEA. V dropped 4 bases and J dropped 3; count of bases not matched to a gene: 8.

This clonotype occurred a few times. The CDR3 loop reads CSAGTDKTYEQYF. The CDR3 DNA is TGCAGTGCTGGGACGGATAAAACCTACGAGCAGTACTTC. V gene TRBV20-1 combines with J gene TRBJ2-7; D may match TRBD1 or TRBD2 (5 bases each). V gave up 5 bases and J gave up 2 bases, with 13 bases separating them. This CDR3 has 13 residues. Per the germline V gene, CDR1 is DFQATT and CDR2 is SNEGSKA (reference sequence).

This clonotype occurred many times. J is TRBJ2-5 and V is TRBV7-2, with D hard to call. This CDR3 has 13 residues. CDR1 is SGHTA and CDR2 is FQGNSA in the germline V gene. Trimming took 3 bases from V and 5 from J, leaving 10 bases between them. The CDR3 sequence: CASSLWERETQYF. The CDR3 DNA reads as TGTGCCAGCAGCTTGTGGGAAAGGGAGACCCAGTACTTC. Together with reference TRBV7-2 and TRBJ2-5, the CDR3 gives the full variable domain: GAGVSQSPSNKVTEKGKDVELRCDPISGHTALYWYRQSLGQGLEFLIYFQGNSAPDKSGLPSDRFSAERTGGSVSTLTIQRTQQEDSAVYLCASSLWERETQYFGPGTRLLVL.

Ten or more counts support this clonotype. The CDR3 reads CASSDSPVNTEAFF. CDR3 sequence (DNA): TGTGCCAGCAGTGATAGTCCCGTGAACACTGAAGCTTTCTTT. The rearrangement joins TRBV2 to TRBJ1-1; D ambiguous. This CDR3 is 14 amino acids long. The germline V and J ends were trimmed by 3 bases and 0 bases, with 8 bases remaining between them. Germline CDR1 reads SNHLY; CDR2 reads FYNNEI. The full variable domain, rest sourced from reference TRBV2 and TRBJ1-1, is EPEVTQTPSHQVTQMGQEVILRCVPISNHLYFYWYRQILGQKVEFLVSFYNNEISEKSEIFDDQFSVERPDGSNFTLKIRSTKLEDSAMYFCASSDSPVNTEAFFGQGTRLTVV.

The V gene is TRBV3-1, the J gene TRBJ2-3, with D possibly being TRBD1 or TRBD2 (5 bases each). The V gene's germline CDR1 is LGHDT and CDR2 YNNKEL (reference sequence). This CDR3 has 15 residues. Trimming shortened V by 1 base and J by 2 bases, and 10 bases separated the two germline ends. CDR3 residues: CASSQVGELTDTQYF. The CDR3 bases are TGTGCCAGCAGCCAAGTGGGGGAGCTCACAGATACGCAGTATTTT.

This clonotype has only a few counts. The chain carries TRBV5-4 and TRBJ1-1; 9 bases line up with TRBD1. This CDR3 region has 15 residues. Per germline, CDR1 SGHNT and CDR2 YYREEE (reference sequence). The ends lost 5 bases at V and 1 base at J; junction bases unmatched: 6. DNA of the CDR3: TGTGCCAGCAGTCGTCCGGGACAGGGGAACACTGAAGCTTTCTTT. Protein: CASSRPGQGNTEAFF.

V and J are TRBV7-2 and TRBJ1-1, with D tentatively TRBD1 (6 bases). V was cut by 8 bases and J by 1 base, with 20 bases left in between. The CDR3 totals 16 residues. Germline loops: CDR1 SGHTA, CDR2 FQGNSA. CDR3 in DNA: TGTGCCAGCCAACCCTTGGACAGTTTCCCGAACACTGAAGCTTTCTTT. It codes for CASQPLDSFPNTEAFF. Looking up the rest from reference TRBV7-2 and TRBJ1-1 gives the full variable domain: GAGVSQSPSNKVTEKGKDVELRCDPISGHTALYWYRQSLGQGLEFLIYFQGNSAPDKSGLPSDRFSAERTGGSVSTLTIQRTQQEDSAVYLCASQPLDSFPNTEAFFGQGTRLTVV.

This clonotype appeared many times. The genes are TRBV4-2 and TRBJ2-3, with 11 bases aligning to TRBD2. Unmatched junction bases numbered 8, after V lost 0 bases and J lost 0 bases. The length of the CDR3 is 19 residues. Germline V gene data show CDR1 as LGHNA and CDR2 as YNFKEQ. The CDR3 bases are TGTGCCAGCAGCCAAGAAATTCTCCTAGCGGGGGGCAGCACAGATACGCAGTATTTT. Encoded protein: CASSQEILLAGGSTDTQYF.

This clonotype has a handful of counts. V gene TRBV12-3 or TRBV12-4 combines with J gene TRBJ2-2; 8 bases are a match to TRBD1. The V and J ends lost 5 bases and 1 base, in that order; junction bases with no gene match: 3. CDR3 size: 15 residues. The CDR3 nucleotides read TGTGCCAGCAGTGCCGGGACAGGGAACACCGGGGAGCTGTTTTTT. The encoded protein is CASSAGTGNTGELFF.

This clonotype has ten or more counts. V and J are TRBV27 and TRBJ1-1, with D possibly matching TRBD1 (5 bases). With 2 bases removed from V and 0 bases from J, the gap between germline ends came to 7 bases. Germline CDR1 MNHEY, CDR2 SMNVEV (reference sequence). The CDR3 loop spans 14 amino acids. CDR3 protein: CASSLKGLNTEAFF. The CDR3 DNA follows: TGTGCCAGCAGTTTAAAGGGGTTGAACACTGAAGCTTTCTTT.

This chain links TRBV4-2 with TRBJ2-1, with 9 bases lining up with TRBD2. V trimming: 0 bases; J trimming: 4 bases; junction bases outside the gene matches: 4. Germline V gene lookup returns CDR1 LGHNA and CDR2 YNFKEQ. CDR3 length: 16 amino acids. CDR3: CASSQEGTSPYNEQFF. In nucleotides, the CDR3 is TGTGCCAGCAGCCAAGAAGGGACTAGCCCGTACAATGAGCAGTTCTTC.

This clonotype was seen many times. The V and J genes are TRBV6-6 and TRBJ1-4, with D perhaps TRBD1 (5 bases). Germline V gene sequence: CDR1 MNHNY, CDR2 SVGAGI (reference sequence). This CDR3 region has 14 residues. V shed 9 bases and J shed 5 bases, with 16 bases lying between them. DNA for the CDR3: TGTGCCAGTCAATCAGGGTCCTTCAATGAAAAACTGTTTTTT. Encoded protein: CASQSGSFNEKLFF.

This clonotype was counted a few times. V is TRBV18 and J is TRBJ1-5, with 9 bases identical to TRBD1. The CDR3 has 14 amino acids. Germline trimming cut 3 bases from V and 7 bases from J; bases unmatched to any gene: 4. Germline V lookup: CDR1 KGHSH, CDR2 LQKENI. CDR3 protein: CASSPQGTGQPQHF. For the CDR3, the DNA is TGTGCCAGCTCACCGCAGGGGACAGGGCAGCCCCAGCATTTT.

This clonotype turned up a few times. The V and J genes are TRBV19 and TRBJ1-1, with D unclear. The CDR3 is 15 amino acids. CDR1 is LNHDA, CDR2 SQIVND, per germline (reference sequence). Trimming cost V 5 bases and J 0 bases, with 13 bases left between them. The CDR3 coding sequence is TGTGCCAGTAGTCCTCGGAGGCAGATGAACACTGAAGCTTTCTTT. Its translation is CASSPRRQMNTEAFF. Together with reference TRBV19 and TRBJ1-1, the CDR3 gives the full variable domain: DGGITQSPKYLFRKEGQNVTLSCEQNLNHDAMYWYRQDPGQGLRLIYYSQIVNDFQKGDIAEGYSVSREKKESFPLTVTSAQKNPTAFYLCASSPRRQMNTEAFFGQGTRLTVV.

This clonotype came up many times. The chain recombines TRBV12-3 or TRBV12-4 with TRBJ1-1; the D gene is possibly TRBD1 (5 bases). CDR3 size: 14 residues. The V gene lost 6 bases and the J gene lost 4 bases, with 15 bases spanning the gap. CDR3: CASSEDTRVTEAFF. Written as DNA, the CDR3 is TGTGCCAGCAGCGAGGACACGCGGGTCACTGAAGCTTTCTTT.

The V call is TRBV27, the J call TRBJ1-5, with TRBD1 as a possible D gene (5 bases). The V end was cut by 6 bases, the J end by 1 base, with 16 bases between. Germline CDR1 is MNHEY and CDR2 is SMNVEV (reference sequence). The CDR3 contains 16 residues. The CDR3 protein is CASRSTWGVSNQPQHF. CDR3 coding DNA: TGTGCCAGCAGATCGACCTGGGGGGTCAGCAATCAGCCCCAGCATTTT.

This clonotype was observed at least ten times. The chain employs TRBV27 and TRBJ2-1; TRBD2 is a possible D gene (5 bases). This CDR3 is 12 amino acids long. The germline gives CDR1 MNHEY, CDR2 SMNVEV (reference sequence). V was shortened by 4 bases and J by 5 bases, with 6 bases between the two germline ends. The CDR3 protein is CASSSGNNEQFF. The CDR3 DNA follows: TGTGCCAGCAGTTCGGGAAACAATGAGCAGTTCTTC.

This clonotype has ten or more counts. The CDR3, as DNA: TGTGCCAGCAGTTACTCGGCCAGAGACAATCAGCCCCAGCATTTT. Translation gives CASSYSARDNQPQHF. V and J are TRBV6-6 and TRBJ1-5; D gene uncertain. Per the germline V gene, CDR1 is MNHNY and CDR2 is SVGAGI (reference sequence). V was shortened by 0 bases and J by 3 bases, with 9 bases between the two germline ends. This CDR3 has 15 residues.